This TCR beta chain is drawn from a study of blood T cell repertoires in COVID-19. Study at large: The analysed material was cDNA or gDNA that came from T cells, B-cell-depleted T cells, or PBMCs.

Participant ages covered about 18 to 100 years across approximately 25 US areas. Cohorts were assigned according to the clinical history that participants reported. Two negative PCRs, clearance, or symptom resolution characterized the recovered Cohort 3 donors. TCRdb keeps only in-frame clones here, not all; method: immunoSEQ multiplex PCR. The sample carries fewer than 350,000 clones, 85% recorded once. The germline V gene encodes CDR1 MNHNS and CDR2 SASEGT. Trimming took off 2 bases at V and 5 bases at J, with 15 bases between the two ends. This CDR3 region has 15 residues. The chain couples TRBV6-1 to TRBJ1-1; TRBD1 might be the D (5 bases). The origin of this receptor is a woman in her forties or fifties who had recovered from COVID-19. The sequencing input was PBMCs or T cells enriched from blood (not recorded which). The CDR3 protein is CASSETGLAWTEAFF. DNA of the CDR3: TGTGCCAGCAGTGAAACAGGTTTAGCTTGGACTGAAGCTTTCTTT.